A single sample is the source of the 29 T cell receptor beta chains below, sequenced in a study of blood T cell repertoires in COVID-19. Profiling relied on immunoSEQ multiplex PCR, and the TCRdb table lists in-frame clones only, not all of them. The repertoire consists of 40,000 to 55,000 clones, with approximately 83% occurring once and the leading ten covering roughly 17%. The sequenced material came from peripheral blood. The receptors stem from a middle-aged man with acute or convalescent COVID-19.

This chain connects TRBV12-3 or TRBV12-4 to TRBJ1-1; D not certain. This CDR3 is built from 13 residues. Between the trimmed V and J ends, which lost 7 bases and 11 bases, there was a span of 20 bases. The CDR3 loop is CASTPLIFREAFF. Written as DNA, the CDR3 is TGTGCCAGCACCCCCCTCATATTCCGGGAGGCTTTCTTT.

The chain couples TRBV6-5 to TRBJ2-3; D perhaps matches TRBD1 (7 bases). The germline V and J ends were trimmed by 11 bases and 2 bases, with 17 bases remaining between them. This CDR3 is built from 14 residues. Germline CDR1 reads MNHEY; CDR2 reads SVGAGI. Here the CDR3 reads CAAQEGAFTDTQYF. DNA of the CDR3: TGTGCCGCCCAGGAGGGGGCCTTCACAGATACGCAGTATTTT.

The chain uses TRBV19 and TRBJ2-2; D ambiguous. The CDR3 consists of 12 residues. The germline V gene has CDR1 LNHDA and CDR2 SQIVND (reference sequence). Trimming left V 5 bases short and J 6 bases short, with 7 bases between. The CDR3 DNA reads TGTGCCAGTAGTCCCTCTCCCGGGGAGCTGTTTTTT. It yields the protein CASSPSPGELFF.

The chain joins TRBV7-9 to TRBJ2-2, with unresolved D. V lost 3 bases, J lost 6 bases, and 5 bases lay in between. CDR3 size: 12 residues. Germline values: CDR1 SEHNR, CDR2 FQNEAQ (reference sequence). CDR3: CASSFPAGELFF. The CDR3 DNA is TGTGCCAGCAGCTTTCCCGCCGGGGAGCTGTTTTTT.

The V call is TRBV10-1, the J call TRBJ2-1; maybe TRBD1 (6 bases). Germline values: CDR1 WNHNN, CDR2 SYGVQD (reference sequence). V dropped 3 bases and J dropped 8 bases, with 14 bases sitting between them. The CDR3 extends over 14 amino acids. The CDR3 region has the DNA TGCGCCAGCAGTGATCGGCAGGGGATCGATGAGCAGTTCTTC. Translated, it gives CASSDRQGIDEQFF.

The chain couples TRBV6-5 to TRBJ1-1, with TRBD1 matching 8 bases. V gave up 5 bases and J gave up 4 bases; unmatched junction bases: 3. The length of the CDR3 is 13 residues. From germline, CDR1 is MNHEY and CDR2 SVGAGI. CDR3 DNA: TGTGCCAGCAGTCCACAGGGGGGCACTGAAGCTTTCTTT. Translation: CASSPQGGTEAFF.

The chain combines TRBV11-3 with TRBJ2-1, with 11 nucleotides matching TRBD1. Germline loops: CDR1 SGHNT, CDR2 YENEEA. The V and J ends lost 1 base and 9 bases, in that order; junction bases with no gene match: 5. This CDR3 region has 15 residues. In nucleotides, the CDR3 is TGTGCCAGCAGCTTAGCGGGACAGGGGGTCACTGAGCAGTTCTTC. This translates into CASSLAGQGVTEQFF.

The chain uses TRBV28 and TRBJ1-1; D remains unclear. The length of the CDR3 is 13 residues. Germline V CDR1 and CDR2: MDHEN, SYDVKM. V gave up 10 bases and J gave up 4 bases, with 16 bases separating them. CDR3 nucleotides: TGTGCCACCCTTAGGGCGGGCGGCACTGAAGCTTTCTTT. This encodes CATLRAGGTEAFF.

This chain links TRBV19 with TRBJ1-5; tentatively, D is TRBD1 (6 bases). The CDR3 sequence is 15 residues long. CDR1 LNHDA and CDR2 SQIVND come from the germline V gene (reference sequence). V lost 3 bases, J lost 4 bases, and 13 bases lay in between. This CDR3 is CASSMGRGSNQPQHF. In nucleotides, the CDR3 is TGTGCCAGTAGTATGGGCAGGGGTTCGAATCAGCCCCAGCATTTT.

This chain uses TRBV2 with TRBJ2-2; D is possibly TRBD1 (5 bases). There are 15 residues in the CDR3. Deletions cut 5 bases from V and 6 bases from J, with 16 bases between. Germline V gene data show CDR1 as SNHLY and CDR2 as FYNNEI. CDR3 loop: CASSPHWQGAGELFF. In nucleotides, the CDR3 is TGTGCCAGCAGTCCCCACTGGCAGGGCGCCGGGGAGCTGTTTTTT.

The chain employs TRBV6-5 and TRBJ1-6, with unresolved D. The germline CDR1 and CDR2 sequences are MNHEY and SVGAGI. Deletions cut 0 bases from V and 10 bases from J, with 10 bases between. The CDR3 has 14 residues. The CDR3: CASSYSRSYSPLHF. Written as DNA, the CDR3 is TGTGCCAGCAGTTACTCGAGGTCCTACTCACCCCTCCACTTT.

This clone appeared a single time. The chain employs TRBV3-1 (or the pseudogene TRBV3-2) and TRBJ1-4; D may be TRBD1 (6 bases). Trimming took 7 bases from V and 4 from J, leaving 13 bases between them. The CDR3 consists of 14 residues. CDR1 and CDR2 from the germline V gene are LGHDT and YNNKEL (reference sequence). CDR3 sequence (DNA): TGTGCCAGCACCACCCAGGGGTATAATGAAAAACTGTTTTTT. This encodes CASTTQGYNEKLFF.

The chain links TRBV3-1 (or the pseudogene TRBV3-2) to TRBJ2-1; perhaps TRBD2 as D (6 bases). This CDR3 is built from 11 residues. Germline loops: CDR1 LGHDT, CDR2 YNNKEL (reference sequence). Trimming shortened V by 6 bases and J by 6 bases, and 6 bases separated the two germline ends. The chain's CDR3 is CASRGGNEQFF. CDR3 coding DNA: TGTGCCAGCAGGGGGGGCAATGAGCAGTTCTTC.

This chain joins TRBV3-1 (or the pseudogene TRBV3-2) and TRBJ1-1; tentative D call: TRBD1 (5 bases). Germline CDR1 and CDR2: LGHDT and YNNKEL (reference sequence). Trimming stripped 2 bases from V and 13 bases from J, with 11 bases between. The length of the CDR3 is 11 residues. This chain's CDR3 is CASSQRGKGFF. The CDR3 nucleotides read TGTGCCAGCAGCCAACGGGGGAAGGGTTTCTTT.

V and J are TRBV27 and TRBJ2-1, with D possibly being TRBD1 (6 bases). CDR1 MNHEY and CDR2 SMNVEV come from the germline V gene (reference sequence). Deletions cut 1 base from V and 0 bases from J, with 7 bases between. The CDR3 extends over 15 amino acids. The CDR3 is CASSLFRGSYNEQFF. The CDR3 DNA sequence: TGTGCCAGCAGTTTATTCAGGGGCTCCTACAATGAGCAGTTCTTC.

This clone has a single count. The chain combines TRBV2 with TRBJ1-1; D not resolved. This CDR3 comprises 13 residues. V was shortened by 5 bases and J by 5 bases, with 12 bases between the two germline ends. Germline CDR1 reads SNHLY; CDR2 reads FYNNEI. CDR3 sequence: CASSTNEATEAFF. The CDR3 DNA sequence: TGTGCCAGCAGTACGAATGAGGCTACTGAAGCTTTCTTT.

This clone was seen a handful of times. The CDR3 bases are TGTGCCAGCAGCCGCGAAACAGGTAGCCATGAGCAGTTCTTC. It specifies CASSRETGSHEQFF. The chain carries TRBV7-9 and TRBJ2-1, with D possibly being TRBD1 (5 bases). Trimming stripped 5 bases from V and 8 bases from J, with 16 bases between. The CDR3 extends over 14 amino acids. Germline CDR1 and CDR2: SEHNR and FQNEAQ (reference sequence).

V usage is TRBV5-1 and J usage is TRBJ2-7; tentatively, D is TRBD1 (6 bases). Germline V gene sequence: CDR1 SGHRS, CDR2 YFSETQ. The CDR3 consists of 15 residues. Between the trimmed V and J ends, which lost 4 bases and 0 bases, there was a span of 14 bases. The CDR3 nucleotides are TGCGCCAGCAGCCCCTCCGGACAGAGCTCCTACGAGCAGTACGTC. This encodes CASSPSGQSSYEQYV.

The chain joins TRBV3-1 (or the pseudogene TRBV3-2) to TRBJ1-1; unclear D gene. The V end was cut by 6 bases, the J end by 5 bases, with 10 bases between. Per germline, CDR1 LGHDT and CDR2 YNNKEL (reference sequence). This CDR3 comprises 12 residues. The CDR3 coding sequence is TGTGCCAGCAGGCTAGGGAGGACTGAAGCTTTCTTT. It translates to CASRLGRTEAFF.

The chain has TRBV11-2 and TRBJ1-6; 7 nucleotides match TRBD1. Germline CDR1 SGHAT, CDR2 FQNNGV. Trimming at V came to 5 bases and at J to 14 bases, leaving 12 bases not matched to a gene. The CDR3 is 14 amino acids. As DNA, the CDR3 is TGTGCCAGCAGCGGCAACAGGGGCCCTAGGGCCCTCCACTTT. Translation gives CASSGNRGPRALHF.

This sequence joins TRBV25-1 and TRBJ1-2, with 8 bases matching TRBD1. Germline CDR1 reads MGHDK; CDR2 reads SYGVNS. Trimming took 2 bases from V and 6 from J; bases not matched to a gene: 2. The CDR3 runs 13 residues. Here the CDR3 reads CASSEGDRHGYTF. CDR3 DNA: TGTGCCAGCAGTGAAGGGGACAGGCATGGCTACACCTTC.

V gene TRBV11-3 combines with J gene TRBJ1-1; D uncertain. The CDR3 consists of 12 residues. Trimming took 1 base from V and 9 from J, leaving 9 bases between them. Germline CDR1 is SGHNT and CDR2 is YENEEA. The CDR3 DNA follows: TGTGCCAGCAGCTTAGGTTCGGGGAAAGCTTTCTTT. It yields the protein CASSLGSGKAFF.

The chain combines TRBV24-1 with TRBJ1-3, with D hard to call. There are 14 residues in the CDR3. Germline CDR1 and CDR2: KGHDR and SFDVKD. Trimming cost V 3 bases and J 1 base, with 6 bases left between them. The CDR3 nucleotides are TGTGCCACCAGTGATATCAGTTCTGGAAACACCATATATTTT. This translates into CATSDISSGNTIYF.

This chain joins TRBV6-5 and TRBJ1-5; tentatively, D is TRBD1 (6 bases). With 7 bases removed from V and 4 bases from J, the gap between germline ends came to 11 bases. CDR1 and CDR2 (germline): MNHEY, SVGAGI. The CDR3 has 13 residues. CDR3 DNA sequence: TGTGCCAGCACCTCTACAGGGAATCAGCCCCAGCATTTT. Amino acid sequence: CASTSTGNQPQHF.

This chain joins TRBV19 and TRBJ2-7; D possibly corresponds to TRBD1 (6 bases). Trimming stripped 11 bases from V and 2 bases from J, with 16 bases between. Germline V gene lookup returns CDR1 LNHDA and CDR2 SQIVND (reference sequence). This CDR3 is built from 13 residues. The CDR3 region is CASGPQGAYEQYF. DNA for the CDR3: TGTGCCTCTGGGCCACAGGGAGCCTACGAGCAGTACTTC.

The V and J genes are TRBV19 and TRBJ1-1; no definite D call. The CDR3 totals 10 residues. The germline CDR1 and CDR2 sequences are LNHDA and SQIVND (reference sequence). V lost 5 bases and J 10 bases, leaving 8 bases between the germline ends. The CDR3 loop is CASSDRGAFF. The CDR3 nucleotides are TGTGCCAGTAGTGACCGAGGAGCTTTCTTT.

V gene TRBV28 combines with J gene TRBJ1-1, with D hard to call. CDR1 and CDR2 (germline): MDHEN, SYDVKM. The CDR3 totals 14 residues. V lost 7 bases and J 6 bases, leaving 18 bases between the germline ends. CDR3 sequence (DNA): TGTGCCAGCACTACCGGACTGCCCCGGGCTGAAGCTTTCTTT. Its protein product is CASTTGLPRAEAFF.

This clone was seen a few times. The chain uses TRBV18 and TRBJ1-2; TRBD1 agrees at 9 bases. CDR3 length equals 17 residues. Trimming took 4 bases from V and 1 from J; bases not matched to a gene: 10. Germline loops: CDR1 KGHSH, CDR2 LQKENI. CDR3 nucleotide sequence: TGTGCCAGCTCACGTTCCTCTCCGGGACAGGGTAACTATGGCTACACCTTC. This gives the protein CASSRSSPGQGNYGYTF.

The CDR3 nucleotides are TGTGCCAGCAGCTTGGCCGGGTCCCGGAGTTTGAACACTGAAGCTTTCTTT. It yields the protein CASSLAGSRSLNTEAFF. The chain joins TRBV5-5 to TRBJ1-1; D not certain. Germline values: CDR1 SGHKS, CDR2 YYEKEE (reference sequence). CDR3 length: 17 amino acids. The V gene lost 0 bases and the J gene lost 0 bases, with 15 bases spanning the gap.